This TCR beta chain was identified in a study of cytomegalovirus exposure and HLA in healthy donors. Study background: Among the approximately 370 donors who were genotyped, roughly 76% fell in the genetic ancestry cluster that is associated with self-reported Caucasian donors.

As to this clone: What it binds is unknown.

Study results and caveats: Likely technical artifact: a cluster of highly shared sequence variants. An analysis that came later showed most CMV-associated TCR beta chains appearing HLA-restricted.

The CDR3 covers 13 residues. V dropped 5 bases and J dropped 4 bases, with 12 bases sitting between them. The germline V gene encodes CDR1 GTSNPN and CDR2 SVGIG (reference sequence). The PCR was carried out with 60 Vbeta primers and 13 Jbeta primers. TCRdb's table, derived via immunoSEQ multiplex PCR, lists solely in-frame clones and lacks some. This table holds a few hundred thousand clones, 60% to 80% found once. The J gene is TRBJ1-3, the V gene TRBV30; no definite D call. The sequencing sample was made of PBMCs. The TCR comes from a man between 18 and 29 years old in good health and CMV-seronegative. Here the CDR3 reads CAWPPGGGNTIYF. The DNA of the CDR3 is TGTGCCTGGCCCCCGGGAGGAGGAAACACCATATATTTT.